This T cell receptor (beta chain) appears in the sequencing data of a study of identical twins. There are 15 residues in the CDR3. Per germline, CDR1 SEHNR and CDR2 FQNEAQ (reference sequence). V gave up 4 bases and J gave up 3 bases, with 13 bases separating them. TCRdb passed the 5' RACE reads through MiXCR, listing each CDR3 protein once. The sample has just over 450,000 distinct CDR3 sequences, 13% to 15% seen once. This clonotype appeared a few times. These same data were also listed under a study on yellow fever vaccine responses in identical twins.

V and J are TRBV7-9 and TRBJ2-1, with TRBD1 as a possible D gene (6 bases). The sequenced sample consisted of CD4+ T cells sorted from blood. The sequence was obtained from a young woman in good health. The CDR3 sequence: CASSSRDTNYNEQFF. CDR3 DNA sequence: TGTGCCAGCAGCTCCCGGGACACCAACTACAATGAGCAGTTCTTC.